There are many counts of the clone carrying this T cell receptor beta chain. Antigen: not known. The CDR3 is 16 amino acids. Trimming took 6 bases from V and 3 from J; bases not matched to a gene: 7. Generation of TCR cDNA used 5'RACE template switching (which added a universal primer site and UMIs). TCRdb analysed the 5' RACE reads with MiXCR anew, one entry per CDR3 protein. The sample carries 150,000 to 200,000 distinct CDR3 sequences, around 9.3% recorded once. The data originate from a study of T cells after yellow fever vaccination. Study outcomes and limitations: FACS-sorted repertoires might harbor abundant contaminating clonotypes from the bulk population.

The sequenced sample was CD8+ T cells sorted from PBMCs, obtained 45 days after the yellow fever booster vaccination. This clonotype was obtained from a man aged 18 to 29 who received the YFV17D yellow fever vaccine. The V and J genes are TRBV12-3 or TRBV12-4 and TRBJ2-1, with TRBD2 identical over 11 bases. The CDR3 protein is CASSPQLAGGYNEQFF. The CDR3 DNA is TGTGCCAGCAGCCCTCAGCTAGCGGGGGGCTACAATGAGCAGTTCTTC.